The rows below give T cell receptor beta chains drawn from one sample of a study of low-dose radiotherapy and immunotherapy resistance in tumors. TCRdb used MiXCR to reprocess the reads, holding one entry per CDR3 protein. This table has about 100,000 distinct CDR3 sequences, less than 25% appearing once. The specimen comprised PBMCs, sampled after low-dose radiotherapy plus immunotherapy. These receptors were taken from a male donor with prostate cancer. Both conserved end residues are part of each CDR3. A D gene is named only where the DNA matches it firmly. Rows may omit the clone size; those that give it use once, few, many or a size class.

j_gene | abundance | d_gene | v_gene | CDR3nt | CDR3aa
TRBJ2-1 | many | NA | TRBV7-6 | TGTGCCAGCAGCTTATTGAGAGAGTCCTACAATGAGCAGTTCTTC | CASSLLRESYNEQFF
TRBJ2-1 | NA | TRBD2 | TRBV12-3/TRBV12-4 | TGTGCCAGCAGTTTCCGTAACCCGGGACTAGCGGGTTACTCCTACAATGAGCAGTTCTTC | CASSFRNPGLAGYSYNEQFF
TRBJ1-5 | many | TRBD1 | TRBV19 | TGTGCCAGTAGTGCGCGACAGGGTACTCAGCCCCAGCATTTT | CASSARQGTQPQHF
TRBJ1-4 | NA | TRBD1 | TRBV12-3/TRBV12-4 | TGTGCCAGCAGTCCCGGGACAGGGATTAACGAAAAACTGTTTTTT | CASSPGTGINEKLFF
TRBJ2-2 | many | TRBD1 | TRBV30 | TGTGCCTGGAAAACAGGACAGGGGGCAGTCGGGGAGCTGTTTTTT | CAWKTGQGAVGELFF
TRBJ2-1 | many | NA | TRBV4-1 | TGCGCCAGCAGCCCATTGGGACTTCGTGATTACAATGAGCAGTTCTTC | CASSPLGLRDYNEQFF
TRBJ2-3 | many | TRBD2 | TRBV7-2 | TGTGCCAGCAGCTTAGGTAGCGGGGTCACAGATACGCAGTATTTT | CASSLGSGVTDTQYF
TRBJ2-7 | many | TRBD1 | TRBV20-1 | TGCAGTGCTCAGGGACAGGTAAACTACGAGCAGTACTTC | CSAQGQVNYEQYF
TRBJ2-3 | medium-sized | TRBD1 | TRBV2 | TGTGCCAGCAGGACAGGGTCTGGCACAGATACGCAGTATTTT | CASRTGSGTDTQYF
TRBJ2-3 | many | NA | TRBV7-8 | TGTGCCAGCAGCTTAGCGGGGGGCCATGGCACAGATACGCAGTATTTT | CASSLAGGHGTDTQYF
TRBJ2-3 | many | NA | TRBV12-3/TRBV12-4 | TGTGCCAGCAGCTTTACCCTTGATACGCAGTATTTT | CASSFTLDTQYF
TRBJ2-5 | NA | NA | TRBV3-1 | TGTGCCAGCAGCCAAGGCCCAGGGCGAGAGACCCAGTACTTC | CASSQGPGRETQYF
TRBJ1-2 | many | NA | TRBV12-3/TRBV12-4 | TGTGCCAGCGTGGGTGAAGCCTATGGCTACACCTTC | CASVGEAYGYTF
TRBJ2-6 | many | NA | TRBV5-6 | TGTGCCAGCAGTCGACAGTTAAGCTCTGGGGCCAACGTCCTGACTTTC | CASSRQLSSGANVLTF
TRBJ2-7 | few | TRBD1 | TRBV5-1 | TGCGCCAGCAGCTCAAGCCAGGGACAGGGGGCCTACGAGCAGTACTTC | CASSSSQGQGAYEQYF
TRBJ2-3 | many | TRBD1 | TRBV5-1 | TGCGCCAGCAGCTTGGCTTTCGGCTGGGACAGGGACACAGATACGCAGTATTTT | CASSLAFGWDRDTDTQYF
TRBJ2-1 | many | TRBD2 | TRBV11-2 | TGTGCCAGCAGCCCACGGGAGGATGAGCAGTTCTTC | CASSPREDEQFF
TRBJ1-2 | many | TRBD1 | TRBV7-9 | TGTGCCAGCAGCTTCCGGGACAGCGGCTACACCTTC | CASSFRDSGYTF
TRBJ1-6 | many | TRBD1 | TRBV6-6 | TGTGCCAGCAGACTGGGCCTACAGGGGGCTAACTCACCCCTCCACTTT | CASRLGLQGANSPLHF
TRBJ2-7 | many | NA | TRBV3-1 | TGTGCCAGCAGCCACGAGGGCCAATACGAGCAGTACTTC | CASSHEGQYEQYF
TRBJ2-2 | many | NA | TRBV5-4 | TGTGCCAGCAGCTTGACGGACACCGGGGAGCTGTTTTTT | CASSLTDTGELFF
TRBJ2-1 | many | NA | TRBV13 | TGTGCCACCTCTGGCAGGGCCCGGAATGAGCAGTTCTTC | CATSGRARNEQFF